What follows are 26 T cell receptor beta chains derived from one specimen sequenced in a study of beta chain features in type 1 diabetes. The sequenced template was cDNA made from the entire isolated RNA. Repertoires were generated with immunoSEQ multiplex PCR, while TCRdb's copy carries only in-frame clones and drops some. The profile shows hundreds of thousands of clones, 6.5% to 10% of them singletons. The sample taken for sequencing was central memory CD4+ T cells from blood. The receptors here all came from a woman aged 18 to 35 in good health.

In this sample, this clone turned up a few times. This chain links TRBV18 with TRBJ1-1; TRBD1 matches at 12 bases. The V and J ends lost 2 bases and 1 base, in that order; junction bases with no gene match: 8. The length of the CDR3 is 18 residues. Germline CDR1 KGHSH, CDR2 LQKENI. This CDR3 is CASSPSLGQGAGNTEAFF. CDR3 coding DNA: TGTGCCAGCTCACCAAGTTTGGGACAGGGGGCCGGGAACACTGAAGCTTTCTTT.

This clone was observed many times. This CDR3 is also generated by other DNA sequences in the sample. The rearrangement uses TRBV27 and TRBJ2-3; D unclear. V was pared by 5 bases and J by 3 bases, with 15 bases between. The CDR3 has 15 residues. In germline, CDR1 is MNHEY, CDR2 SMNVEV (reference sequence). As DNA, the CDR3 is TGTGCCAGCAGTCCTAGGACGGCTGGGACAGATACGCAGTATTTT. This gives the protein CASSPRTAGTDTQYF.

This sequence joins TRBV7-3 and TRBJ2-3; weak D call: TRBD2 (6 bases). This CDR3 is built from 13 residues. The germline V gene has CDR1 SGHTA and CDR2 FQGTGA. V was pared by 7 bases and J by 2 bases, with 10 bases between. CDR3 DNA sequence: TGTGCCAGCAAGGGCGGGAACACAGATACGCAGTATTTT. Protein: CASKGGNTDTQYF.

The V and J genes are TRBV18 and TRBJ2-3; 9 positions agree with TRBD2. The germline CDR1 and CDR2 sequences are KGHSH and LQKENI. The CDR3 is made up of 14 amino acids. V lost 2 bases to trimming and J lost 5 bases; unmatched junction nucleotides: 2. CDR3 nucleotides: TGTGCCAGCTCACCAAATAGCGGGGGAGATACGCAGTATTTT. The encoded protein is CASSPNSGGDTQYF. Full variable domain (remainder filled in from reference TRBV18 and TRBJ2-3): NAGVMQNPRHLVRRRGQEARLRCSPMKGHSHVYWYRQLPEEGLKFMVYLQKENIIDESGMPKERFSAEFPKEGPSILRIQQVVRGDSAAYFCASSPNSGGDTQYFGPGTRLTVL.

Ten or more counts support this clone. The CDR3 DNA follows: TGTGCCATCAGGCGGGAGACGGCCTACAATGAGCAGTTCTTC. Translating it yields CAIRRETAYNEQFF. The rearrangement joins TRBV10-3 to TRBJ2-1, with 7 bases fitting TRBD2. The trim removed 6 bases at V and 2 bases at J, leaving 4 bases unmatched. There are 14 residues in the CDR3. Germline values: CDR1 ENHRY, CDR2 SYGVKD.

V is TRBV14 and J is TRBJ2-3; D is undetermined. The germline CDR1 and CDR2 sequences are SGHDN and FVKESK. V shed 2 bases and J shed 2 bases, with 8 bases lying between them. This CDR3 comprises 14 residues. In DNA form, the CDR3 reads TGTGCCAGCAGCCAAAGGGCTTTCACAGATACGCAGTATTTT. Translating it yields CASSQRAFTDTQYF. Together with reference TRBV14 and TRBJ2-3, the CDR3 gives the full variable domain: EAGVTQFPSHSVIEKGQTVTLRCDPISGHDNLYWYRRVMGKEIKFLLHFVKESKQDESGMPNNRFLAERTGGTYSTLKVQPAELEDSGVYFCASSQRAFTDTQYFGPGTRLTVL.

This chain connects TRBV7-9 to TRBJ2-7; a weak D match, TRBD1 (5 bases). The germline CDR1 and CDR2 sequences are SEHNR and FQNEAQ (reference sequence). The V end was cut by 5 bases, the J end by 2 bases, with 13 bases between. This CDR3 is 14 amino acids long. In DNA form, the CDR3 reads TGTGCCAGCAGCCAAGACGCAGGGACCTACGAGCAGTACTTC. This encodes CASSQDAGTYEQYF.

In this sample, this clone turned up a few times. The chain joins TRBV7-2 to TRBJ2-1; 13 bases agree with TRBD2. J gave up 5 bases and V 6 bases, and 10 bases lay outside the gene matches. The CDR3 has 17 residues. Germline V gives CDR1 SGHTA, CDR2 FQGNSA. The CDR3 is CASRPATSGRAHNEQFF. The CDR3 coding sequence is TGTGCCAGCAGACCGGCTACTAGCGGGAGGGCCCACAATGAGCAGTTCTTC.

This clone occurred many times. V gene TRBV2 combines with J gene TRBJ2-6, with 11 nucleotides matching TRBD2. The CDR3 is made up of 17 amino acids. Trimming cost V 7 bases and J 11 bases; bases outside gene matches: 16. In germline, CDR1 is SNHLY, CDR2 FYNNEI. The CDR3 nucleotides are TGTGCCAGCACTTCGGGACGGATGACTAGCGGGGCTTACGTCCTGACTTTC. It codes for CASTSGRMTSGAYVLTF.

The gene calls are TRBV7-8 and TRBJ2-1; the D gene is possibly TRBD2 (5 bases). The CDR3 sequence is 13 residues long. Trimming removed 0 bases at V and 14 bases at J, with 14 bases between. Germline values: CDR1 SGHVS, CDR2 FQNEAQ. CDR3: CASSLAYSSKEFF. The CDR3 DNA reads TGTGCCAGCAGCTTAGCGTATTCTAGCAAGGAGTTCTTC.

There are a few counts of this clone. This chain uses TRBV6-1 with TRBJ1-3; no clear D. The germline V gene has CDR1 MNHNS and CDR2 SASEGT. V was pared by 1 base and J by 0 bases, with 7 bases between. This CDR3 comprises 15 residues. The CDR3 DNA is TGTGCCAGCAGTGAAGGCCCAGGCTCTGGAAACACCATATATTTT. Residues: CASSEGPGSGNTIYF.

The V and J genes are TRBV6-1 and TRBJ2-7, with 7 bases aligning to TRBD2. The junction had 5 bases not matched to a gene; V was cut back by 0 bases and J by 3 bases. CDR3 size: 15 residues. The germline V gene has CDR1 MNHNS and CDR2 SASEGT. In DNA form, the CDR3 reads TGTGCCAGCAGTGAAGCTGGACTAGTCGGCTACGAGCAGTACTTC. It yields the protein CASSEAGLVGYEQYF.

The chain links TRBV7-2 to TRBJ2-3; 8 positions agree with TRBD1. Germline loops: CDR1 SGHTA, CDR2 FQGNSA. The CDR3 is 16 amino acids. The J segment lost 5 bases and the V segment lost 2 bases, leaving 9 bases of the junction unmatched. Written as DNA, the CDR3 is TGTGCCAGCAGCTTAACGACAGGGGCCCTGGGAGATACGCAGTATTTT. Translated, it gives CASSLTTGALGDTQYF.

The rearrangement joins TRBV19 to TRBJ2-1, with 10 bases aligning to TRBD2. CDR1 and CDR2 from the germline V gene are LNHDA and SQIVND (reference sequence). The CDR3 contains 15 residues. J lost 9 bases, V lost 2 bases, and 7 bases had no gene match. The CDR3 sequence: CASSILAGERGEQFF. DNA of the CDR3: TGTGCCAGTAGTATACTAGCGGGAGAGAGAGGTGAGCAGTTCTTC.

This chain's CDR3 is CASSNSGREQFF. Here the CDR3 DNA reads TGTGCCAGCAGTAACAGCGGGAGGGAGCAGTTCTTC. V and J are TRBV28 and TRBJ2-1; 9 bases are shared with TRBD2. Germline-derived CDR1 and CDR2 are MDHEN and SYDVKM. V shed 5 bases, J shed 10 bases, and the junction held 3 bases outside the gene matches. The CDR3 runs 12 residues.

The chain has TRBV4-3 and TRBJ2-6; 7 bases agree with TRBD1. Germline CDR1 reads LGHNA; CDR2 reads YSLEER. This CDR3 comprises 16 residues. With V trimmed by 8 bases and J by 0 bases, 7 bases remained unmatched. The CDR3 here is CASSVAGGSGANVLTF. The CDR3 nucleotides are TGCGCCAGCTCTGTGGCAGGGGGCTCTGGGGCCAACGTCCTGACTTTC.

The gene calls are TRBV5-1 and TRBJ2-1; either TRBD1 or TRBD2 may supply D (6 bases each). The CDR3 extends over 16 amino acids. Germline V lookup: CDR1 SGHRS, CDR2 YFSETQ. Trimming removed 0 bases at V and 7 bases at J, with 17 bases between. CDR3: CASSLGFSGGGNEQFF. DNA of the CDR3: TGCGCCAGCAGCTTGGGATTTAGCGGAGGGGGGAATGAGCAGTTCTTC.

The chain couples TRBV5-1 to TRBJ2-2, with TRBD1 matching over 9 bases. The CDR3 contains 16 residues. From germline, CDR1 is SGHRS and CDR2 YFSETQ. The ends lost 3 bases at V and 3 bases at J; junction bases unmatched: 6. CDR3 region: CASSSPRDRDTGELFF. CDR3 nucleotides: TGCGCCAGCAGCTCACCTCGGGACAGGGACACCGGGGAGCTGTTTTTT.

This sequence joins TRBV6-5 and TRBJ2-1, with a tentative D call TRBD1 (5 bases). There are 13 residues in the CDR3. Germline-derived CDR1 and CDR2 are MNHEY and SVGAGI. The germline V and J ends were trimmed by 2 bases and 10 bases, with 12 bases remaining between them. CDR3: CASSYPLQGEQFF. The CDR3 nucleotides read TGTGCCAGCAGTTACCCCCTTCAGGGAGAGCAGTTCTTC.

The chain joins TRBV5-1 to TRBJ1-1; D gene uncertain. Trimming cost V 3 bases and J 2 bases, with 8 bases left between them. The CDR3 covers 13 residues. Germline loops: CDR1 SGHRS, CDR2 YFSETQ. The chain's CDR3 is CASSSELNTEAFF. The CDR3 nucleotides are TGCGCCAGCAGCTCGGAATTAAACACTGAAGCTTTCTTT. The full variable domain, rest sourced from reference TRBV5-1 and TRBJ1-1, is KAGVTQTPRYLIKTRGQQVTLSCSPISGHRSVSWYQQTPGQGLQFLFEYFSETQRNKGNFPGRFSGRQFSNSRSEMNVSTLELGDSALYLCASSSELNTEAFFGQGTRLTVV.

This clone was counted only a few times. The chain uses TRBV9 and TRBJ2-5; the match to TRBD2 covers 7 bases. Germline V lookup: CDR1 SGDLS, CDR2 YYNGEE. V dropped 1 base and J dropped 3; count of bases not matched to a gene: 6. This CDR3 has 15 residues. The CDR3 reads CASSVNSGAKETQYF. The CDR3 nucleotides read TGTGCCAGCAGCGTAAACAGCGGGGCAAAAGAGACCCAGTACTTC. Full variable domain (outside the CDR3, taken from reference TRBV9 and TRBJ2-5): DSGVTQTPKHLITATGQRVTLRCSPRSGDLSVYWYQQSLDQGLQFLIQYYNGEERAKGNILERFSAQQFPDLHSELNLSSLELGDSALYFCASSVNSGAKETQYFGPGTRLLVL.

This clone was seen many times. The chain is built from TRBV28 and TRBJ2-3; 8 bases agree with TRBD2. The V segment lost 6 bases and the J segment 4 bases; nucleotides outside the gene matches: 9. Germline CDR1 reads MDHEN; CDR2 reads SYDVKM. The CDR3 consists of 15 residues. The chain's CDR3 is CASSRVPGLADTQYF. The CDR3 DNA reads as TGTGCCAGCAGCCGAGTCCCGGGACTAGCAGATACGCAGTATTTT.

The table lists this clone with a few counts. The rearrangement uses TRBV28 and TRBJ2-1; 9 bases align to TRBD2. Germline V gene data show CDR1 as MDHEN and CDR2 as SYDVKM. Trimming removed 2 bases from V and 9 bases from J; junction bases left unmatched: 11. This CDR3 spans 16 amino acids. The CDR3 DNA sequence: TGTGCCAGCAGTTTAGGGGCGGGAGGGCCAATAGGTGAGCAGTTCTTC. Protein sequence: CASSLGAGGPIGEQFF.

The chain employs TRBV19 and TRBJ2-7, with D perhaps TRBD1 or TRBD2 (5 bases each). Per germline, CDR1 LNHDA and CDR2 SQIVND (reference sequence). V dropped 5 bases and J dropped 0 bases, with 14 bases sitting between them. CDR3 length equals 15 residues. CDR3 in DNA: TGTGCCAGTAGTTGGATTACCGGGGCCTCCTACGAGCAGTACTTC. This sequence encodes CASSWITGASYEQYF.

This clone has only a few counts. The chain employs TRBV11-2 and TRBJ2-5; D not certain. CDR3 length: 11 amino acids. Trimming removed 1 base from V and 8 bases from J, with 5 bases in between. Germline assignment: CDR1 SGHAT and CDR2 FQNNGV. CDR3 bases: TGTGCCAGCAGCTTAGCTGTAACCCAGTACTTC. Amino acid sequence: CASSLAVTQYF.

The rearrangement uses TRBV27 and TRBJ2-1, with D unclear. Germline values: CDR1 MNHEY, CDR2 SMNVEV (reference sequence). This CDR3 has 12 amino acids. V shed 5 bases and J shed 4 bases, with 6 bases lying between them. Written as DNA, the CDR3 is TGTGCCAGCAGTGACCGGTACAATGAGCAGTTCTTC. Protein sequence: CASSDRYNEQFF.